Presented here are 26 T cell receptor beta chains from one specimen sequenced in a study of cytomegalovirus exposure and HLA in healthy donors. Primers: 60 Vbeta forward and 13 Jbeta reverse. TCRdb keeps only in-frame clones here, not all; method: immunoSEQ multiplex PCR. The repertoire holds 100,000 to 150,000 clones, with about 81% as singletons. Specimen: PBMCs. These receptors were taken from a woman aged 30 to 39 in good health and CMV-seronegative.

The rearrangement links TRBV4-3 to TRBJ2-7; 9 positions agree with TRBD2. V was pared by 1 base and J by 5 bases, with 9 bases of the junction left unmatched. Germline loops: CDR1 LGHNA, CDR2 YSLEER. The CDR3 totals 16 residues. The DNA for the CDR3 is TGCGCCAGCAGCCAAGGAGGCGCGGGAGGGATACACGAGCAGTACTTC. As protein: CASSQGGAGGIHEQYF.

The chain is built from TRBV6-6 and TRBJ2-7; D is unclear. Germline V gene data show CDR1 as MNHNY and CDR2 as SVGAGI (reference sequence). V was clipped by 0 bases and J by 3 bases, with 6 bases between them. The CDR3 runs to 13 residues. CDR3: CASSYSRSYEQYF. Here the CDR3 DNA reads TGTGCCAGCAGTTACTCGAGAAGCTACGAGCAGTACTTC.

The CDR3 loop reads CASSYNPGLGEQYF. The CDR3 coding sequence is TGTGCCAGCAGTTATAACCCCGGACTAGGGGAGCAGTACTTC. The V and J genes are TRBV7-9 and TRBJ2-7; TRBD2 matches 7 bases. J gave up 7 bases and V 6 bases, and 12 bases lay outside the gene matches. CDR3 length equals 14 residues. Germline CDR1 is SEHNR and CDR2 is FQNEAQ (reference sequence). Together with reference TRBV7-9 and TRBJ2-7, the CDR3 gives the full variable domain: DTGVSQNPRHKITKRGQNVTFRCDPISEHNRLYWYRQTLGQGPEFLTYFQNEAQLEKSRLLSDRFSAERPKGSFSTLEIQRTEQGDSAMYLCASSYNPGLGEQYFGPGTRLTVT.

This clone was seen only a few times. This chain uses TRBV18 with TRBJ2-5; TRBD2 might be the D (6 bases). Germline values: CDR1 KGHSH, CDR2 LQKENI. This CDR3 is built from 15 residues. V lost 5 bases, J lost 1 base, and 14 bases lay in between. The CDR3 nucleotides are TGTGCCAGCTCAAGTATGCCGGAGGGCCAAGAGACCCAGTACTTC. Translated: CASSSMPEGQETQYF.

In its sample, this clone was seen a few times. The chain employs TRBV7-3 and TRBJ2-7, with TRBD1 as a possible D gene (8 bases). The CDR3 contains 13 residues. The V end lost 5 bases, the J end lost 5 bases, and 13 bases lay between the germline ends. Germline loops: CDR1 SGHTA, CDR2 FQGTGA. CDR3 nucleotide sequence: TGTGCCAGCAGCCTACAGGGGGGGAACGAGCAGTACTTC. It translates to CASSLQGGNEQYF.

The genes are TRBV20-1 and TRBJ2-3, with unresolved D. The CDR3 loop spans 11 amino acids. Trimming stripped 0 bases from V and 9 bases from J, with 7 bases between. Germline V gene lookup returns CDR1 DFQATT and CDR2 SNEGSKA (reference sequence). The CDR3: CSARDERTQYF. CDR3 sequence (DNA): TGCAGTGCTAGAGATGAGCGCACGCAGTATTTT.

This chain connects TRBV19 to TRBJ1-2, with 8 bases matching TRBD1. CDR3 length: 16 amino acids. J lost 5 bases, V lost 11 bases, and 19 bases had no gene match. Per germline, CDR1 LNHDA and CDR2 SQIVND (reference sequence). This chain's CDR3 is CARLRNTRGRLYGYTF. The CDR3 DNA is TGTGCCCGACTACGAAATACCAGGGGGCGCCTGTATGGCTACACCTTC.

This chain uses TRBV23-1 with TRBJ2-5; 7 bases are a match to TRBD1. TRBV23-1 is classed as an ORF, of uncertain function. Unmatched junction bases numbered 9, after V lost 4 bases and J lost 1 base. CDR3 length equals 16 residues. This CDR3 is CASSRHRGPCQETQYF. CDR3 bases: TGCGCCAGCAGTCGACACAGGGGTCCATGCCAAGAGACCCAGTACTTC.

The rearrangement joins TRBV28 to TRBJ1-2; maybe TRBD1 (6 bases). Trimming shortened V by 5 bases and J by 0 bases, and 10 bases separated the two germline ends. CDR1 MDHEN and CDR2 SYDVKM come from the germline V gene. CDR3 size: 14 residues. The CDR3 protein is CASSTQGPNYGYTF. CDR3 nucleotides: TGTGCCAGCAGTACCCAGGGGCCTAACTATGGCTACACCTTC.

The V gene is TRBV29-1, the J gene TRBJ2-3, with D uncertain. Germline CDR1 and CDR2: SQVTM and ANQGSEA. The CDR3 consists of 13 residues. The V end was cut by 6 bases, the J end by 2 bases, with 12 bases between. The CDR3 here is CSVQWLNTDTQYF. The CDR3 region has the DNA TGCAGCGTGCAATGGCTTAACACAGATACGCAGTATTTT.

The CDR3 reads CASSSLTGRAFF. The CDR3 region has the DNA TGTGCCAGCAGCTCGTTAACAGGGAGAGCTTTCTTT. The rearrangement uses TRBV11-2 and TRBJ1-1; maybe TRBD1 (6 bases). Germline V lookup: CDR1 SGHAT, CDR2 FQNNGV. The CDR3 is 12 residues long. V lost 4 bases and J 10 bases, leaving 13 bases between the germline ends.

The chain recombines TRBV7-3 with TRBJ2-5, with 11 bases fitting TRBD2. The germline V gene has CDR1 SGHTA and CDR2 FQGTGA. Trimming took 4 bases from V and 5 from J; bases not matched to a gene: 3. The CDR3 runs 14 residues. The CDR3 sequence is CASSYSGGAETQYF. CDR3 DNA: TGTGCCAGCAGCTATAGCGGGGGGGCCGAGACCCAGTACTTC.

The chain joins TRBV29-1 to TRBJ1-3; D ambiguous. Between the trimmed V and J ends, which lost 6 bases and 1 base, there was a span of 10 bases. Germline V gene data show CDR1 as SQVTM and CDR2 as ANQGSEA. This CDR3 has 13 residues. The CDR3 loop is CSVLQLSGNTIYF. The CDR3 bases are TGCAGCGTGCTACAGCTTTCTGGAAACACCATATATTTT.

This chain links TRBV5-4 with TRBJ1-1, with D tentatively TRBD1 (5 bases). Germline CDR1 SGHNT, CDR2 YYREEE (reference sequence). The V and J ends lost 3 bases and 5 bases respectively, with 17 bases between them. The CDR3 sequence is 15 residues long. The CDR3 spells CASSSGGRRGTEAFF. CDR3 nucleotides: TGTGCCAGCAGCTCCGGCGGGAGGAGGGGAACTGAAGCTTTCTTT.

The chain uses TRBV18 and TRBJ2-5; 7 nucleotides align to TRBD1. Germline CDR1 reads KGHSH; CDR2 reads LQKENI. CDR3 length: 14 residues. J lost 5 bases, V lost 1 base, and 4 bases had no gene match. In DNA form, the CDR3 reads TGTGCCAGCTCACCACGACAGGGCCAGGAGACCCAGTACTTC. Protein: CASSPRQGQETQYF. The full variable domain, with the rest looked up from reference TRBV18 and TRBJ2-5, is NAGVMQNPRHLVRRRGQEARLRCSPMKGHSHVYWYRQLPEEGLKFMVYLQKENIIDESGMPKERFSAEFPKEGPSILRIQQVVRGDSAAYFCASSPRQGQETQYFGPGTRLLVL.

The chain couples TRBV27 to TRBJ1-1; D is ambiguous. Between the trimmed V and J ends, which lost 3 bases and 4 bases, there was a span of 12 bases. CDR1 and CDR2 from the germline V gene are MNHEY and SMNVEV (reference sequence). The CDR3 contains 14 residues. The CDR3 is CASSLMIGGTEAFF. The CDR3 region has the DNA TGTGCCAGCAGTTTGATGATCGGCGGCACTGAAGCTTTCTTT.

A single count supports this clone. The chain combines TRBV5-1 with TRBJ2-2, with 11 positions matching TRBD2. There are 20 residues in the CDR3. Germline CDR1 reads SGHRS; CDR2 reads YFSETQ. The V and J ends lost 3 bases and 7 bases, in that order; junction bases with no gene match: 20. DNA for the CDR3: TGCGCCAGCAGCTCGCTCCCCAATTTAGCGGGGGGGACCGTCGACGGGGAGCTGTTTTTT. Its protein product is CASSSLPNLAGGTVDGELFF.

This sequence joins TRBV9 and TRBJ1-5; TRBD1 matches at 7 bases. The CDR3 runs 15 residues. Germline lookup yields CDR1 SGDLS and CDR2 YYNGEE. The ends lost 4 bases at V and 2 bases at J; junction bases unmatched: 6. The CDR3 spells CASSTNDRGNQPQHF. The DNA for the CDR3 is TGTGCCAGCAGCACAAACGACAGGGGCAATCAGCCCCAGCATTTT.

As to this clone: This specimen includes other DNA sequences encoding the same CDR3. This chain joins TRBV5-8 and TRBJ2-2, with TRBD2 matching over 11 bases. With 7 bases clipped from V and 0 bases from J, the junction kept 14 bases outside the gene matches. The CDR3 covers 19 residues. CDR1 is SGHTS and CDR2 is YDEGEE in the germline V gene. As DNA, the CDR3 is TGTGCCAGCTCCCGGACTAGCGGGTCCGTTACCCCGAACACCGGGGAGCTGTTTTTT. It translates to CASSRTSGSVTPNTGELFF.

This clone has only a few counts. The CDR3 loop reads CASSHFFLDREYGYTF. CDR3 nucleotides: TGCGCCAGCAGCCACTTCTTTCTGGACAGGGAGTATGGCTACACCTTC. The rearrangement joins TRBV4-1 to TRBJ1-2, with 8 bases lining up with TRBD1. The CDR3 is made up of 16 amino acids. Trimming cost V 3 bases and J 5 bases; bases outside gene matches: 11. Germline CDR1 reads MGHRA; CDR2 reads YSYEKL.

The V call is TRBV30, the J call TRBJ2-2, with TRBD1 matching over 7 bases. The germline V gene has CDR1 GTSNPN and CDR2 SVGIG (reference sequence). The CDR3 has 15 amino acids. The V gene end was trimmed by 3 bases and the J gene end by 2 bases; junction bases not matched to a gene: 6. CDR3 sequence reads: CAWRRGTVNTGELFF. CDR3 sequence (DNA): TGTGCCTGGAGGAGAGGGACAGTCAACACCGGGGAGCTGTTTTTT.

This rearrangement joins TRBV11-2 to TRBJ2-1, with a possible D match to TRBD2 (7 bases). This CDR3 is built from 16 residues. The V gene lost 4 bases and the J gene lost 6 bases, with 19 bases spanning the gap. The V gene's germline CDR1 is SGHAT and CDR2 FQNNGV. CDR3 nucleotide sequence: TGTGCCAGCAGCTCGTCTTTTGGGGGGGGGCGCAATGAGCAGTTCTTC. It yields the protein CASSSSFGGGRNEQFF.

The chain employs TRBV27 and TRBJ1-5; D remains unclear. V was clipped by 0 bases and J by 7 bases, with 10 bases between them. This CDR3 spans 14 amino acids. Germline-derived CDR1 and CDR2 are MNHEY and SMNVEV (reference sequence). The CDR3: CASSLSGSGQPQHF. The CDR3 DNA sequence: TGTGCCAGCAGTTTATCGGGTTCAGGACAGCCCCAGCATTTT.

V usage is TRBV19 and J usage is TRBJ2-1; 7 bases are shared with TRBD1. The CDR3 loop spans 14 amino acids. Per germline, CDR1 LNHDA and CDR2 SQIVND (reference sequence). V lost 6 bases, J lost 4 bases, and 6 bases stayed unmatched. The CDR3 loop is CASRSGTVYNEQFF. The CDR3 DNA is TGTGCCAGTAGGAGTGGGACAGTATACAATGAGCAGTTCTTC.

This chain uses TRBV27 with TRBJ2-5; weak D call: TRBD2 (5 bases). The CDR3 length is 16 residues. The germline V and J ends were trimmed by 2 bases and 5 bases, with 18 bases remaining between them. Looked up from germline, CDR1 is MNHEY and CDR2 is SMNVEV (reference sequence). The CDR3 loop reads CASSLRLAVGSETQYF. CDR3 DNA sequence: TGTGCCAGCAGTTTACGTCTAGCTGTGGGTTCGGAGACCCAGTACTTC.

The chain has TRBV27 and TRBJ2-2, with no clear D. The CDR3 spans 14 residues. Trimming removed 7 bases from V and 4 bases from J, with 13 bases in between. The germline V gene encodes CDR1 MNHEY and CDR2 SMNVEV (reference sequence). The CDR3 DNA sequence: TGTGCCAGCAACCCCTCTCCGGGCACCGGGGAGCTGTTTTTT. Translation gives CASNPSPGTGELFF.